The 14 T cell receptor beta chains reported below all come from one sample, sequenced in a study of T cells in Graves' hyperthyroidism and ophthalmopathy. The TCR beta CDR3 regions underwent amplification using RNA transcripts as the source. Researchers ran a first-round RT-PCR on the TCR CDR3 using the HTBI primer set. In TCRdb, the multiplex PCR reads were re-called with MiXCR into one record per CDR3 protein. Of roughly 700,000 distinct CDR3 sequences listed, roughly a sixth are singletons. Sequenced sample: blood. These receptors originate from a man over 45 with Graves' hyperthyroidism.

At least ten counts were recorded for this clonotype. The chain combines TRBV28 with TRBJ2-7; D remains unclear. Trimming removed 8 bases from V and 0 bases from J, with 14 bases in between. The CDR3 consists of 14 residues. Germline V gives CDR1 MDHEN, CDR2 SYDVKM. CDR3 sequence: CASGVVVSSYEQYF. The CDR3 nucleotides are TGTGCCAGCGGGGTAGTTGTCTCCTCCTACGAGCAGTACTTC. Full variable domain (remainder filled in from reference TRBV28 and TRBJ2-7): DVKVTQSSRYLVKRTGEKVFLECVQDMDHENMFWYRQDPGLGLRLIYFSYDVKMKEKGDIPEGYSVSREKKERFSLILESASTNQTSMYLCASGVVVSSYEQYFGPGTRLTVT.

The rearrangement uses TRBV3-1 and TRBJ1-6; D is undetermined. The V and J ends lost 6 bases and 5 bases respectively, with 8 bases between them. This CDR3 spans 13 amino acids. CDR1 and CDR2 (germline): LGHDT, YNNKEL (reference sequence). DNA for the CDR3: TGTGCCAGCAGAAAGAAGGATAATTCACCCCTCCACTTT. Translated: CASRKKDNSPLHF.

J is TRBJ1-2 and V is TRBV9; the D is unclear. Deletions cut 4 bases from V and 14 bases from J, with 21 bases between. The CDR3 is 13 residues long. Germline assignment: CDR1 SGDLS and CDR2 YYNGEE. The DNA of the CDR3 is TGTGCCAGCAGCCTATCCGGCAAGGGAGTCGGTACCTTC. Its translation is CASSLSGKGVGTF. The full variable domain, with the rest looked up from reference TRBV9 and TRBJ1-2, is DSGVTQTPKHLITATGQRVTLRCSPRSGDLSVYWYQQSLDQGLQFLIQYYNGEERAKGNILERFSAQQFPDLHSELNLSSLELGDSALYFCASSLSGKGVGTFGSGTRLTVV.

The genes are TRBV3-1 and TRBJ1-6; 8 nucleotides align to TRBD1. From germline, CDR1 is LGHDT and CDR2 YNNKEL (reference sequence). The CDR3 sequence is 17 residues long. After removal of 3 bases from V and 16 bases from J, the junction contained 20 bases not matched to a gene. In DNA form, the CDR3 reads TGTGCCAGCAGCCATTCGAATCCGGGACAGGCTGGCATGGGTCTCCACTTT. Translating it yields CASSHSNPGQAGMGLHF.

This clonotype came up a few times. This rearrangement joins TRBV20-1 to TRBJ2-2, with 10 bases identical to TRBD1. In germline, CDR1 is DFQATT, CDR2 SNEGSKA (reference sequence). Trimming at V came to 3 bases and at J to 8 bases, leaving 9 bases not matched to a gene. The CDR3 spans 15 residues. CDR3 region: CSASPTDRGKGELFF. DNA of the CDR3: TGCAGTGCTAGCCCGACGGACAGGGGGAAAGGGGAGCTGTTTTTT.

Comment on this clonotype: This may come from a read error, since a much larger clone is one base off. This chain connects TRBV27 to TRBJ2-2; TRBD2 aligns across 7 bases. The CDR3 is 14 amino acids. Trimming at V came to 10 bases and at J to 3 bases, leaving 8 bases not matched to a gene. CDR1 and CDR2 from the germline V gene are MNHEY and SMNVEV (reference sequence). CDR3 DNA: TGTGCCAACCGTGCGGCGGGAGACACCGGGGAGCTGTTTTTT. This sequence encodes CANRAAGDTGELFF.

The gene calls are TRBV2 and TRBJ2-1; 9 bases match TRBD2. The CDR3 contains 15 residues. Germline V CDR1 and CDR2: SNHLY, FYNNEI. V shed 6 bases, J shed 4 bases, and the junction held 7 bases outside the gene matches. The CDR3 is CASRGGLARYNEQFF. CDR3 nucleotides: TGTGCCAGCAGGGGCGGACTAGCGAGGTACAATGAGCAGTTCTTC.

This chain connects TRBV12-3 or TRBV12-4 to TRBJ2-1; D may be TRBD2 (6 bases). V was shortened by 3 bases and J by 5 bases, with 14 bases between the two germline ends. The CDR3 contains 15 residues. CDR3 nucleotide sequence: TGTGCCAGCAGTTTCCGATTCGGGAGTAACAATGAGCAGTTCTTC. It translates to CASSFRFGSNNEQFF.

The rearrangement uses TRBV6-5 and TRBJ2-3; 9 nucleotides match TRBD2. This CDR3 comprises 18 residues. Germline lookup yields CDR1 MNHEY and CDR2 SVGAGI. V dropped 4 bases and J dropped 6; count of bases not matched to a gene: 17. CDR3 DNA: TGTGCCAGCAGTTTATGGGGAGAGGGACTAGCCGACCACGATACGCAGTATTTT. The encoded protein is CASSLWGEGLADHDTQYF.

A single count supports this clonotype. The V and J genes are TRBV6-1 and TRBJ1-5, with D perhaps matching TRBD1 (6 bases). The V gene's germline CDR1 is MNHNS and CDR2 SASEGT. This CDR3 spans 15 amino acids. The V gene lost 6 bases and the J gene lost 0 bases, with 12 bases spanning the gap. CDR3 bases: TGTGCCAGCAGGGGAGGGGGGTATAGCAATCAGCCCCAGCATTTT. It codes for CASRGGGYSNQPQHF.

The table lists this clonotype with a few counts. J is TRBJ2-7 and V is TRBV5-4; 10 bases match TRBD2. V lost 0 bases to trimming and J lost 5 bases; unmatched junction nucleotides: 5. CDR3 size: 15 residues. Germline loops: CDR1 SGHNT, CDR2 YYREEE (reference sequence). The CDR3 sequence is CASSLETSGTHEQYF. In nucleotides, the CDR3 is TGTGCCAGCAGCTTGGAAACTAGCGGGACTCACGAGCAGTACTTC.

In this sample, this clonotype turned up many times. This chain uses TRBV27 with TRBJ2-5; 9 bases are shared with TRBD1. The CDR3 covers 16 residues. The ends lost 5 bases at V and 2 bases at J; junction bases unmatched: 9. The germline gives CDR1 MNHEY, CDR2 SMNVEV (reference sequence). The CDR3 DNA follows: TGTGCCAGCAGTCTGAGTACAGGGGGCCCTCAAGAGACCCAGTACTTC. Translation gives CASSLSTGGPQETQYF.

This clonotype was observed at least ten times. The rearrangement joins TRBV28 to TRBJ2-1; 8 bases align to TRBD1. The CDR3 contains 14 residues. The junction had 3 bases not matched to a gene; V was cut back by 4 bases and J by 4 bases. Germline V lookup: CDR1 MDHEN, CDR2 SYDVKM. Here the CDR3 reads CASSSRDRYNEQFF. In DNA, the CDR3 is TGTGCCAGCAGTTCCAGGGACAGGTACAATGAGCAGTTCTTC.

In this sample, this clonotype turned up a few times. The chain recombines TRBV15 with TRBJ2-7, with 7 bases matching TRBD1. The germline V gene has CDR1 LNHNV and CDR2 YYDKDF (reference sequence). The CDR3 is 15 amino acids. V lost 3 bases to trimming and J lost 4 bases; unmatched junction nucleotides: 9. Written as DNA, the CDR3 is TGTGCCACCAGCAGGTCCGGGGCAGGGGGTTACGAGCAGTACTTC. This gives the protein CATSRSGAGGYEQYF.